A single sample is the source of the 12 T cell receptor beta chains below, sequenced in a study of human T cells and chemical hapten exposure. TCRdb redid the calling of the RACE reads with MiXCR, one entry per CDR3 protein. This sample has approximately 85,000 distinct CDR3 sequences, with 10% to 13% found just once. Regarding time point: patch test 2, 6 weeks after DPC sensitization. The treatment was: therapeutic diphenylcyclopropenone sensitization with weekly scalp DPC. Source: whole blood, taken in connection with sensitization to the hapten diphenylcyclopropenone (DPC). The receptor source for this set is a woman aged 25 to 39 with alopecia areata. Some clones in this sample may be carry-over from other donors' samples.

This clonotype was recorded at least ten times. The chain has TRBV28 and TRBJ1-5; 12 nucleotides line up with TRBD1. The CDR3 contains 16 residues. V shed 5 bases, J shed 7 bases, and the junction held 9 bases outside the gene matches. Germline CDR1 and CDR2: MDHEN and SYDVKM. The CDR3 loop reads CASSGGTGGSKQPQHF. The CDR3 DNA reads TGTGCCAGCAGTGGGGGGACAGGGGGCTCGAAGCAGCCCCAGCATTTT.

This clonotype was picked up a small number of times. V and J are TRBV10-2 and TRBJ1-1, with 7 nucleotides matching TRBD1. CDR1 and CDR2 (germline): WSHSY, SAAADI. Trimming at V came to 5 bases and at J to 2 bases, leaving 5 bases not matched to a gene. This CDR3 contains 14 residues. The CDR3 DNA reads TGCGCCAGCAGTTCCGGGACAGTAAACACTGAAGCTTTCTTT. Translated: CASSSGTVNTEAFF.

This clonotype was seen ten or more times. CDR3 sequence: CASSYRRSSGNTIYF. The CDR3 coding sequence is TGTGCCAGCAGTTACAGACGGAGCTCTGGAAACACCATATATTTT. The chain recombines TRBV6-5 with TRBJ1-3, with D unresolved. The V gene lost 2 bases and the J gene lost 0 bases, with 8 bases spanning the gap. The CDR3 is 15 residues long. Germline lookup yields CDR1 MNHEY and CDR2 SVGAGI.

This clonotype appeared many times. V gene TRBV29-1 combines with J gene TRBJ1-5, with D unclear. This CDR3 is built from 15 residues. Trimming took 4 bases from V and 0 from J, leaving 13 bases between them. Germline CDR1 and CDR2: SQVTM and ANQGSEA. The CDR3 spells CSVAQTTDSNQPQHF. In DNA form, the CDR3 reads TGCAGCGTTGCCCAAACGACGGATAGCAATCAGCCCCAGCATTTT.

This clonotype was found many times. V and J are TRBV29-1 and TRBJ2-1; D is unclear. The V end lost 4 bases, the J end lost 7 bases, and 11 bases lay between the germline ends. From germline, CDR1 is SQVTM and CDR2 ANQGSEA. The CDR3 sequence is 12 residues long. The CDR3 coding sequence is TGCAGCGTTGGGGCCGGTCGGAATGAGCAGTTCTTC. Translated, it gives CSVGAGRNEQFF.

J is TRBJ1-2 and V is TRBV7-9; D gene ambiguous. Trimming stripped 2 bases from V and 6 bases from J, with 7 bases between. Germline V gene lookup returns CDR1 SEHNR and CDR2 FQNEAQ (reference sequence). CDR3 length: 12 amino acids. CDR3 amino acids: CASSLSTNGYTF. CDR3 in DNA: TGTGCCAGCAGCTTATCTACCAATGGCTACACCTTC. Full variable domain (rest looked up from reference TRBV7-9 and TRBJ1-2): DTGVSQNPRHKITKRGQNVTFRCDPISEHNRLYWYRQTLGQGPEFLTYFQNEAQLEKSRLLSDRFSAERPKGSFSTLEIQRTEQGDSAMYLCASSLSTNGYTFGSGTRLTVV.

This clonotype was counted between two and nine times. The chain is built from TRBV20-1 and TRBJ2-1; no reliable D call. This CDR3 has 12 amino acids. Germline values: CDR1 DFQATT, CDR2 SNEGSKA (reference sequence). DNA of the CDR3: TGCACGTGCATCGGCCAATCGACTGAGCAGTTCTTC. Protein sequence: CTCIGQSTEQFF.

This chain uses TRBV5-4 with TRBJ1-1; no firm D call. Germline lookup yields CDR1 SGHNT and CDR2 YYREEE (reference sequence). V shed 0 bases and J shed 0 bases, with 6 bases lying between them. CDR3 length equals 14 residues. CDR3 protein: CASSLDLMNTEAFF. The CDR3 region has the DNA TGTGCCAGCAGCTTGGACCTAATGAACACTGAAGCTTTCTTT.

This chain uses TRBV12-2 with TRBJ2-7; the tabulated D call, TRBD2, remains unverified against the DNA. TRBV12-2 is given as a pseudogene. The CDR3 runs to 15 residues. This CDR3 reads CASRLGGLANYEQYF. The CDR3 nucleotides read TGTGCAAGTCGCTTAGGGGGACTAGCGAATTACGAGCAGTACTTC.

The CDR3 DNA reads as TGCGCCAGCAGCTTGGCGCAGTCCTACGAGCAGTACTTC. Translation: CASSLAQSYEQYF. The chain couples TRBV5-1 to TRBJ2-7, with unresolved D. The germline gives CDR1 SGHRS, CDR2 YFSETQ. The length of the CDR3 is 13 residues. V was clipped by 0 bases and J by 1 base, with 5 bases between them.

This clonotype was observed at least ten times. This sequence joins TRBV9 and TRBJ2-6, with TRBD2 identical over 7 bases. J was trimmed by 0 bases and V by 4 bases; bases with no gene match: 4. This CDR3 is built from 16 residues. Germline V lookup: CDR1 SGDLS, CDR2 YYNGEE. CDR3 residues: CASSQGGFSGANVLTF. CDR3 coding DNA: TGTGCCAGCAGCCAGGGAGGGTTCTCTGGGGCCAACGTCCTGACTTTC.

This clonotype has a count of ten or more. V is TRBV7-2 and J is TRBJ2-2, with D uncertain. V dropped 1 base and J dropped 4 bases, with 19 bases sitting between them. The CDR3 is 18 residues long. Germline CDR1 and CDR2: SGHTA and FQGNSA. As DNA, the CDR3 is TGTGCCAGCAGCTTAGGAAAACCCCCCGTTTCGGGCACCGGGGAGCTGTTTTTT. It is translated as CASSLGKPPVSGTGELFF.